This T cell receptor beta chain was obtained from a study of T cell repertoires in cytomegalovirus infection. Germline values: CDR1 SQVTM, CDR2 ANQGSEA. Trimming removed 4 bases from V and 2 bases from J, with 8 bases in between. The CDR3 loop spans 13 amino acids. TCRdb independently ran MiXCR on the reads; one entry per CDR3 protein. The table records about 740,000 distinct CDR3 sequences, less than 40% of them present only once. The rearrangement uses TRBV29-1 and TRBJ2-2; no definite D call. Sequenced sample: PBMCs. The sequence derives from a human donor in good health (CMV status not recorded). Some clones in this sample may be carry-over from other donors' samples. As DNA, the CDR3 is TGCAGCGTTGCCCCCATAAACACCGGGGAGCTGTTTTTT. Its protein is CSVAPINTGELFF.